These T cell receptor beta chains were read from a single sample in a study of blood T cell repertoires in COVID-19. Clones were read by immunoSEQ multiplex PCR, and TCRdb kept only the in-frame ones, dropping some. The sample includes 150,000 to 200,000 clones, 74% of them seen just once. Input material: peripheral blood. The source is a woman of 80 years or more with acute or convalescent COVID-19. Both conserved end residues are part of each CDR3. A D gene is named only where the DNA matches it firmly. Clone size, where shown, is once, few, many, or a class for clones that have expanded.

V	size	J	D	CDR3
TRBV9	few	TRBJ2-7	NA	CASTPGPGGTYEQYF
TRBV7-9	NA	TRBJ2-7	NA	CASSLAIGVLHEQYF
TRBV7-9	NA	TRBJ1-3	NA	CASSLGDTSGNTIYF
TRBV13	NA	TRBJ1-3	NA	CASSLEPGSGNTIYF
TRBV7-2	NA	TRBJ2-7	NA	CASSFASSSYEQYF
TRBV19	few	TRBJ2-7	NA	CATSLGGASYEQYF
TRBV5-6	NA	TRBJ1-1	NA	CASSLSGLNTEAFF
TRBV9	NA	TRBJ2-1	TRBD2	CASSAGTSAHNEQFF
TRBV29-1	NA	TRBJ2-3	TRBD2	CSVDVGLAADTQYF
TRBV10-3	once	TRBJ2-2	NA	CAISENPSAGELFF
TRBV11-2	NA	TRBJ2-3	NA	CASSLLTTDTDTQYF
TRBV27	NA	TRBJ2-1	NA	CASSPLWGVYNEQFF
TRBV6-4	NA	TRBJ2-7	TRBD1	CASSAGSGGRYEQYF
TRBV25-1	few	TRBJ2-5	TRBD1	CASSEFKGQGVQETQYF
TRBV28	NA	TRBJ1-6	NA	CASSRRRLDSPLHF
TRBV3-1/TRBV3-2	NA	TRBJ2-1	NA	CASSQDATSYNEQFF
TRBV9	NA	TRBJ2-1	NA	CASSAGTYNEQFF
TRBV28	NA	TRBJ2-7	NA	CASSPVNAGSAREQYF
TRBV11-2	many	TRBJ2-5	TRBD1	CASRPGTGFLETQYF
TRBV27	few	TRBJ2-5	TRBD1	CASSPSRQGQETQYF
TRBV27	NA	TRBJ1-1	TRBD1	CASSSMGQKAFF
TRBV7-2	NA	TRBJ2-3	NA	CASKRELADTQYF